The present TCR beta chain was sequenced within a study of tumor-infiltrating lymphocytes in primary liver carcinoma. On the study more broadly: Those enrolled were patients of both sexes, who were aged 30 to 69 years.

cDNA specific to TCR beta was made from 500 ng of total RNA, with a constant-region primer employed for priming. For TCR beta, libraries were produced by three nested multiplex PCR rounds using slightly modified ARM-PCR. MiXCR was run by TCRdb on the multiplex PCR reads, yielding one entry per CDR3 protein. This sample yields approximately 30,000 distinct CDR3 sequences, of which about three quarters are seen a single time; roughly 34% belongs to the top ten. Regarding this clonotype: The antigen is undetermined. The germline gene is not matched at one end of the junction; a read error may be the cause.

Study-wide results and caveats: Overlap between tumor regions exceeded overlap of tumor with adjacent tissue or blood.

RNA and DNA were co-extracted from around 20-30 mg of unsorted bulk tissue. The sample was liver tumor tissue from sampling region 5. The subset denotes: tumor region T5, tumor centre. The sequence was obtained from a man aged 35-49 years with primary liver carcinoma and hepatitis B virus infection.

CDR3 sequence reads: CVSGTGTSGTDTQYF. For the CDR3, the DNA is TGTGTCAGCGGCACCGGTACTAGCGGCACAGATACGCAGTATTTC. This chain joins TRBV11-2 and TRBJ2-3; 8 nucleotides align to TRBD2. Germline V gene data show CDR1 as SGHAT and CDR2 as FQNNGV. This CDR3 has 15 amino acids.